Below are 29 T cell receptor beta chains sequenced from a single sample in a study of human T cells and chemical hapten exposure. The time point is: patch test 1, 2 weeks after DPC sensitization. Regarding treatment: therapeutic diphenylcyclopropenone sensitization with weekly scalp DPC. MiXCR, run by TCRdb on the RACE reads, gives a single entry per CDR3 protein. The sample contains under 450,000 distinct CDR3 sequences, 4.8% of which appear only once. The input for sequencing was whole blood, taken in connection with sensitization to the hapten diphenylcyclopropenone (DPC). The receptors shown here come from a woman aged 45-65 years with alopecia areata. Some clones in this sample may be carry-over from other donors' samples.

This chain joins TRBV5-4 and TRBJ2-1; 10 positions agree with TRBD2. The CDR3 contains 16 residues. V lost 4 bases and J lost 7; bases outside the gene matches: 11. Germline V lookup: CDR1 SGHNT, CDR2 YYREEE (reference sequence). CDR3 DNA: TGTGCCAGCAGCCGCACCACTAGCGGGATTGGAAATGAGCAGTTCTTC. It specifies CASSRTTSGIGNEQFF.

Only a few counts were recorded for this clonotype. The chain carries TRBV25-1 and TRBJ2-3; 9 bases line up with TRBD2. Germline loops: CDR1 MGHDK, CDR2 SYGVNS. V shed 4 bases, J shed 3 bases, and the junction held 14 bases outside the gene matches. This CDR3 has 18 amino acids. CDR3 coding DNA: TGTGCCAGCAGTGTCCCCACCTTTAGCGGGAGAGAAACAGATACGCAGTATTTT. As protein: CASSVPTFSGRETDTQYF.

The chain is built from TRBV7-2 and TRBJ2-3, with 9 bases fitting TRBD2. The CDR3 loop spans 15 amino acids. The V segment lost 4 bases and the J segment 4 bases; nucleotides outside the gene matches: 6. CDR1 is SGHTA and CDR2 is FQGNSA in the germline V gene. Here the CDR3 reads CASSSSGIGSDTQYF. CDR3 DNA: TGTGCCAGCAGCTCTAGCGGGATAGGGTCAGATACGCAGTATTTT.

This chain links TRBV27 with TRBJ2-2; D possibly corresponds to TRBD2 (5 bases). V was trimmed by 0 bases and J by 4 bases, leaving 12 bases between them. The CDR3 length is 16 residues. Germline V CDR1 and CDR2: MNHEY, SMNVEV (reference sequence). The CDR3 DNA reads as TGTGCCAGCAGTTTATCCCCCAGCGGAACCACCGGGGAGCTGTTTTTT. Its translation is CASSLSPSGTTGELFF.

With regard to this clonotype: This clone may be a read error of a much larger clone one base away. The chain recombines TRBV5-6 with TRBJ1-6, with TRBD1 matching over 8 bases. Germline CDR1 is SGHDT and CDR2 is YYEEEE. V shed 3 bases, J shed 12 bases, and the junction held 8 bases outside the gene matches. The CDR3 sequence is 14 residues long. The CDR3 coding sequence is TGTGCCAGCAGCTCGGACAGGGAGTACTTACCCCTCCACTTT. Protein: CASSSDREYLPLHF.

This clonotype was observed a few times. The CDR3 DNA follows: TGTGCCAGCAGTTTTAAGGGACAGGGGTACTATGGCTACACCTTC. Its translation is CASSFKGQGYYGYTF. This chain links TRBV12-3 or TRBV12-4 with TRBJ1-2; 10 nucleotides match TRBD1. The V and J ends lost 3 bases and 3 bases, in that order; junction bases with no gene match: 4. This CDR3 has 15 amino acids.

This clonotype occurred many times. This chain connects TRBV30 to TRBJ2-2; D is unclear. Trimming took off 1 base at V and 0 bases at J, with 9 bases between the two ends. The CDR3 loop spans 15 amino acids. Germline CDR1 reads GTSNPN; CDR2 reads SVGIG (reference sequence). CDR3 coding DNA: TGTGCCTGGAGTGCGTGGACCTCGAACACCGGGGAGCTGTTTTTT. Translation gives CAWSAWTSNTGELFF.

This clonotype was seen a few times. CDR3 sequence reads: CASSTWTGQRGYTF. The DNA for the CDR3 is TGCGCCAGCAGCACATGGACAGGGCAGCGTGGCTACACCTTC. This chain connects TRBV4-1 to TRBJ1-2, with 8 nucleotides matching TRBD1. The CDR3 has 14 amino acids. Germline values: CDR1 MGHRA, CDR2 YSYEKL. The V and J ends lost 5 bases and 7 bases, in that order; junction bases with no gene match: 9.

The CDR3 bases are TGTGCTAGTGGCCGGGACAGCTGGAACACCGGGGAGCTGTTTTTT. Its protein product is CASGRDSWNTGELFF. The chain joins TRBV12-5 to TRBJ2-2; 7 nucleotides agree with TRBD1. The CDR3 spans 15 residues. The germline V gene has CDR1 LGHNT and CDR2 FRNRAP. Trimming cost V 6 bases and J 1 base; bases outside gene matches: 5.

This clonotype was seen at least ten times. The V call is TRBV20-1, the J call TRBJ1-4, with D unresolved. The CDR3 has 14 amino acids. Germline V gives CDR1 DFQATT, CDR2 SNEGSKA (reference sequence). V was cut by 3 bases and J by 0 bases, with 8 bases left in between. The CDR3 DNA is TGCAGTGCTAGTTTGGATGCAACTAATGAAAAACTGTTTTTT. Translating gives CSASLDATNEKLFF.

This chain connects TRBV29-1 to TRBJ1-1; a possible D gene is TRBD1 (5 bases). The CDR3 extends over 13 amino acids. CDR1 is SQVTM and CDR2 is ANQGSEA in the germline V gene. V was trimmed by 7 bases and J by 1 base, leaving 13 bases between them. The CDR3 loop is CSGFEGPNTEAFF. The CDR3 nucleotides read TGCAGCGGTTTCGAGGGACCGAACACTGAAGCTTTCTTT.

The table lists this clonotype with many counts. CDR3 in amino acids: CSADPREGVITDTQYF. DNA of the CDR3: TGCAGTGCTGACCCCCGGGAAGGGGTAATCACAGATACGCAGTATTTT. This rearrangement joins TRBV20-1 to TRBJ2-3; D is perhaps TRBD1 or TRBD2 (5 bases each). Germline CDR1 DFQATT, CDR2 SNEGSKA (reference sequence). The CDR3 runs to 16 residues. V was cut by 5 bases and J by 2 bases, with 20 bases left in between.

This rearrangement joins TRBV29-1 to TRBJ2-7; 9 positions agree with TRBD2. CDR1 is SQVTM and CDR2 is ANQGSEA in the germline V gene. This CDR3 is 14 amino acids long. Unmatched junction bases numbered 4, after V lost 2 bases and J lost 2 bases. CDR3 nucleotide sequence: TGCAGCGTTGAAACTAGCGGGCCTACCTACGAGCAGTACTTC. This codes for CSVETSGPTYEQYF.

Only a few counts were recorded for this clonotype. The rearrangement links TRBV5-8 to TRBJ1-5; the D gene is possibly TRBD1 (6 bases). CDR1 is SGHTS and CDR2 is YDEGEE in the germline V gene. Trimming removed 1 base at V and 5 bases at J, with 10 bases between. The CDR3 contains 14 residues. The CDR3 DNA is TGTGCCAGCAGCTTGCAAAGGGGGTATCAGCCCCAGCATTTT. Amino acid sequence: CASSLQRGYQPQHF.

Of note for this clonotype: Sequence at one end of the junction differs from germline and may be a read error. This chain links TRBV12-3 or TRBV12-4 with TRBJ2-2; 11 bases match TRBD2. This CDR3 comprises 14 residues. The CDR3 sequence is CASSLAGGKGELFF. The DNA for the CDR3 is TGTGCCAGCAGTCTAGCGGGAGGCAAGGGGGAGCTGTTTTTT.

This clonotype was found a few times. V and J are TRBV10-3 and TRBJ1-1, with D possibly matching TRBD1 (6 bases). Germline V gene lookup returns CDR1 ENHRY and CDR2 SYGVKD. This CDR3 comprises 15 residues. V shed 0 bases and J shed 4 bases, with 12 bases lying between them. DNA of the CDR3: TGTGCCATCAGTGAGTCAGGGGCAGGGGCCACTGAAGCTTTCTTT. The encoded protein is CAISESGAGATEAFF.

This clonotype was counted at least ten times. V usage is TRBV3-1 and J usage is TRBJ2-7; D is perhaps TRBD2 (7 bases). Deletions cut 3 bases from V and 5 bases from J, with 17 bases between. CDR3 length equals 15 residues. Per the germline V gene, CDR1 is LGHDT and CDR2 is YNNKEL (reference sequence). The CDR3 reads CASSQASRGRDEQYF. CDR3 DNA sequence: TGTGCCAGCAGCCAGGCTTCGCGGGGGCGGGACGAGCAGTACTTC.

This rearrangement joins TRBV15 to TRBJ1-1; 7 nucleotides line up with TRBD1. Per the germline V gene, CDR1 is LNHNV and CDR2 is YYDKDF (reference sequence). The CDR3 has 14 amino acids. Trimming took 4 bases from V and 3 from J; bases not matched to a gene: 5. The CDR3 nucleotides read TGTGCCACCAGCAATAAACAGGGGTACACTGAAGCTTTCTTT. As protein: CATSNKQGYTEAFF.

This clonotype was found a few times. The chain combines TRBV7-9 with TRBJ2-1; a weak D match, TRBD2 (6 bases). The V gene lost 3 bases and the J gene lost 5 bases, with 23 bases spanning the gap. The CDR3 totals 18 residues. From germline, CDR1 is SEHNR and CDR2 FQNEAQ (reference sequence). CDR3 DNA sequence: TGTGCCAGCAGCTTCGGAGGGGTCGACGGGTCGCCCGACAATGAGCAGTTCTTC. Residues: CASSFGGVDGSPDNEQFF.

This clonotype was counted at least ten times. V and J are TRBV12-3 or TRBV12-4 and TRBJ2-7; TRBD1 matches 10 bases. The CDR3 contains 13 residues. Trimming at V came to 6 bases and at J to 9 bases, leaving 8 bases not matched to a gene. The CDR3 sequence: CASSRDRGGVQYF. The CDR3 DNA sequence: TGTGCCAGCAGCCGGGACAGGGGCGGGGTGCAGTACTTC.

This clonotype was picked up a small number of times. This rearrangement joins TRBV12-3 or TRBV12-4 to TRBJ1-2; TRBD1 matches at 7 bases. J lost 3 bases, V lost 8 bases, and 9 bases had no gene match. The length of the CDR3 is 14 residues. CDR3 nucleotide sequence: TGTGCCAGCCGTGGGACAGCAAAACACTATGGCTACACCTTC. Amino acid sequence: CASRGTAKHYGYTF.

This chain connects TRBV28 to TRBJ1-3; D perhaps matches TRBD1 (5 bases). Germline V gene sequence: CDR1 MDHEN, CDR2 SYDVKM. The CDR3 totals 15 residues. Trimming stripped 7 bases from V and 1 base from J, with 14 bases between. The CDR3 loop reads CASNSRGASGNTIYF. CDR3 DNA sequence: TGTGCCAGCAATTCTCGGGGCGCTTCTGGAAACACCATATATTTT.

This clonotype has more than one count but fewer than ten. The V and J genes are TRBV20-1 and TRBJ1-5; 7 nucleotides align to TRBD1. V dropped 3 bases and J dropped 4; count of bases not matched to a gene: 15. CDR1 and CDR2 (germline): DFQATT, SNEGSKA (reference sequence). This CDR3 has 17 residues. In DNA form, the CDR3 reads TGCAGTGCTAGTTCCTTTCGCTCCGGGACAGCGAATCAGCCCCAGCATTTT. Protein product: CSASSFRSGTANQPQHF.

This clonotype was recorded a few times. The V gene is TRBV28, the J gene TRBJ1-4, with unresolved D. The CDR3 sequence is 13 residues long. From germline, CDR1 is MDHEN and CDR2 SYDVKM. Trimming shortened V by 6 bases and J by 0 bases, and 5 bases separated the two germline ends. The CDR3 reads CASRYPTNEKLFF. CDR3 in DNA: TGTGCCAGCAGGTATCCAACTAATGAAAAACTGTTTTTT.

This clonotype was detected many times. The CDR3 sequence is CASSRTGPYYGYTF. The CDR3 DNA follows: TGTGCCAGCAGTCGCACAGGACCATACTATGGCTACACCTTC. The chain links TRBV12-3 or TRBV12-4 to TRBJ1-2; D is possibly TRBD1 (5 bases). This CDR3 comprises 14 residues. V was shortened by 5 bases and J by 3 bases, with 13 bases between the two germline ends.

This clonotype occurred many times. The chain uses TRBV12-5 and TRBJ1-1; D is unresolved. The germline CDR1 and CDR2 sequences are LGHNT and FRNRAP. V lost 7 bases and J lost 8, with 17 bases in between. The CDR3 is made up of 13 amino acids. CDR3 amino acids: CASVLTEPAEAFF. The CDR3 DNA follows: TGTGCTAGTGTCCTCACGGAGCCGGCCGAAGCTTTCTTT.

This clonotype occurred many times. This rearrangement joins TRBV7-9 to TRBJ2-2, with no clear D. This CDR3 has 13 amino acids. V was trimmed by 0 bases and J by 7 bases, leaving 6 bases between them. CDR1 is SEHNR and CDR2 is FQNEAQ in the germline V gene (reference sequence). The CDR3 sequence is CASSLAMSGELFF. The DNA for the CDR3 is TGTGCCAGCAGCTTAGCGATGAGCGGGGAGCTGTTTTTT.

This clonotype has at least ten counts. The chain is built from TRBV15 and TRBJ1-3, with D unclear. The V end lost 1 base, the J end lost 3 bases, and 7 bases lay between the germline ends. In germline, CDR1 is LNHNV, CDR2 YYDKDF (reference sequence). The CDR3 length is 14 residues. CDR3: CATSRVLGGNTIYF. As DNA, the CDR3 is TGTGCCACCAGCAGAGTCCTCGGTGGAAACACCATATATTTT.

This clonotype has at least ten counts. The chain links TRBV5-5 to TRBJ2-3; D gene unclear. From germline, CDR1 is SGHKS and CDR2 YYEKEE (reference sequence). Trimming cost V 6 bases and J 3 bases, with 11 bases left between them. The CDR3 covers 13 residues. Here the CDR3 reads CASTQAGTDTQYF. Written as DNA, the CDR3 is TGTGCCAGCACCCAGGCTGGGACAGATACGCAGTATTTT.